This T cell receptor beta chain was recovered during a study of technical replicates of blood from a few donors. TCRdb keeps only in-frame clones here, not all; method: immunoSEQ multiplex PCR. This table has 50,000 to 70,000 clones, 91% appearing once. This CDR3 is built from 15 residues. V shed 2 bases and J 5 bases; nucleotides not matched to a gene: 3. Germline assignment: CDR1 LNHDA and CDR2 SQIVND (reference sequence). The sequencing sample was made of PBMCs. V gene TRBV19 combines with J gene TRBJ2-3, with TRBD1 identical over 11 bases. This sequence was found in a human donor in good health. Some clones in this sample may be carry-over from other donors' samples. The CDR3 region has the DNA TGTGCCAGTAGTATATTTGGGACAGGGGGAGATACGCAGTATTTT. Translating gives CASSIFGTGGDTQYF.